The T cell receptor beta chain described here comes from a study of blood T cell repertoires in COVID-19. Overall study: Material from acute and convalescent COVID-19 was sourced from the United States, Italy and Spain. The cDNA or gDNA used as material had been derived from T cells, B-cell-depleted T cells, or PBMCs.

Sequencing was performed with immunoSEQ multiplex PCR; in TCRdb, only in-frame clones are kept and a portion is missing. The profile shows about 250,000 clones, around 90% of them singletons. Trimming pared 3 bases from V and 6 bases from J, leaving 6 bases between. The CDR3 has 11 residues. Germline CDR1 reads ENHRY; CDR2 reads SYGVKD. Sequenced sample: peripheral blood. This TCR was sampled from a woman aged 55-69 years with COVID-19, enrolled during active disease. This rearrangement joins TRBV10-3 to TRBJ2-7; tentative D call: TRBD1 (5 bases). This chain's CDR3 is CAISDRVEQYF. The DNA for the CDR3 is TGTGCCATCAGTGACAGGGTCGAGCAGTACTTC.